This TCR beta chain was identified during a study of T cell clonality in common variable immunodeficiency. With 6 bases clipped from V and 3 bases from J, the junction kept 17 bases outside the gene matches. The CDR3 runs to 17 residues. The V gene's germline CDR1 is DFQATT and CDR2 SNEGSKA (reference sequence). Produced via immunoSEQ multiplex PCR; TCRdb's table is partial and in-frame only. The sample includes approximately 57,000 clones, none of them occurring once. This clone occurred many times. The read terminates 3 residues ahead of where the CDR3 ends, so the germline J gene completes it. The chain is built from TRBV20-1 and TRBJ2-7, with 10 nucleotides matching TRBD2. The sequenced sample was peripheral blood mononuclear cells. The sequence was collected from a person between 18 and 70 years old in good health. The CDR3 sequence is CSAIGLAGDLWIYEQYF. The CDR3 DNA, read in part, is TGCAGTGCCATTGGGCTAGCGGGAGATTTATGGATCTACGAG.